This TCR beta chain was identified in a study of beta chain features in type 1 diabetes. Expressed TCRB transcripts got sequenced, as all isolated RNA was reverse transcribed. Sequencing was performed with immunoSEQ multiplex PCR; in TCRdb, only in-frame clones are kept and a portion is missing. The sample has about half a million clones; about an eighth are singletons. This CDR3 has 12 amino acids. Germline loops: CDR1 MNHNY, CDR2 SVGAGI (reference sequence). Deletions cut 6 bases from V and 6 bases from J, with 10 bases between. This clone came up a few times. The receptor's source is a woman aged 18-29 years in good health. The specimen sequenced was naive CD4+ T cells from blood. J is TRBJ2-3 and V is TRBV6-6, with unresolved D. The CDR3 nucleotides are TGTGCCAGCAGCCCACAGAAGGATACGCAGTATTTT. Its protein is CASSPQKDTQYF.